These 4 T cell receptor beta chains were sequenced from one sample in a study of human T cells and chemical hapten exposure. TCRdb reprocessed the RACE reads with MiXCR, giving one entry per CDR3 protein. The sample comprises roughly 380,000 distinct CDR3 sequences, less than 6.5% of which are singletons, and 2.5% to 3% rests with the top ten. Sample time point: pre-sensitization, week 0. The treatment: therapeutic diphenylcyclopropenone sensitization with weekly scalp DPC. This specimen consisted of whole blood, obtained in connection with sensitization to the hapten diphenylcyclopropenone (DPC). These receptors originate from a woman aged 45-59 years with alopecia areata. Some clones in this sample may be carry-over from other donors' samples.

This chain links TRBV3-1 with TRBJ1-2; TRBD1 is a possible D gene (5 bases). CDR1 and CDR2 (germline): LGHDT, YNNKEL (reference sequence). V was pared by 0 bases and J by 7 bases, with 15 bases between. The CDR3 is 15 residues long. The CDR3 spells CASSQEPLGVAGYTF. The CDR3 DNA is TGTGCCAGCAGCCAAGAACCGCTAGGGGTTGCTGGCTACACCTTC.

The table lists this clonotype with a few counts. In DNA, the CDR3 is TGCAGCGTTGTAGAGGGGGGACTGGCGATTGAGCAGTTCTTC. Residues: CSVVEGGLAIEQFF. The rearrangement links TRBV29-1 to TRBJ2-1; possibly TRBD1 or TRBD2 for D (6 bases each). V was shortened by 4 bases and J by 9 bases, with 19 bases between the two germline ends. Germline CDR1 reads SQVTM; CDR2 reads ANQGSEA. The CDR3 sequence is 14 residues long.

This clonotype was picked up many times. The genes are TRBV18 and TRBJ2-3; D uncertain. The CDR3 runs 15 residues. Germline V gene sequence: CDR1 KGHSH, CDR2 LQKENI. V was pared by 1 base and J by 1 base, with 9 bases between. The CDR3 sequence is CASSPRPIRTDTQYF. In DNA form, the CDR3 reads TGTGCCAGCTCACCACGGCCGATTCGCACAGATACGCAGTATTTT.

This clonotype was counted once. The V call is TRBV7-9, the J call TRBJ2-1; 9 bases align to TRBD2. The CDR3 has 19 residues. Germline V gives CDR1 SEHNR, CDR2 FQNEAQ (reference sequence). Germline trimming cut 5 bases from V and 0 bases from J; bases unmatched to any gene: 14. CDR3 in DNA: TGTGCCAGCAGCAGGTACCCGGGACTAGCAGATTTCTCCTACAATGAGCAGTTCTTC. Translated, it gives CASSRYPGLADFSYNEQFF. Drawing the rest from reference TRBV7-9 and TRBJ2-1, the complete variable domain is DTGVSQNPRHKITKRGQNVTFRCDPISEHNRLYWYRQTLGQGPEFLTYFQNEAQLEKSRLLSDRFSAERPKGSFSTLEIQRTEQGDSAMYLCASSRYPGLADFSYNEQFFGPGTRLTVL.